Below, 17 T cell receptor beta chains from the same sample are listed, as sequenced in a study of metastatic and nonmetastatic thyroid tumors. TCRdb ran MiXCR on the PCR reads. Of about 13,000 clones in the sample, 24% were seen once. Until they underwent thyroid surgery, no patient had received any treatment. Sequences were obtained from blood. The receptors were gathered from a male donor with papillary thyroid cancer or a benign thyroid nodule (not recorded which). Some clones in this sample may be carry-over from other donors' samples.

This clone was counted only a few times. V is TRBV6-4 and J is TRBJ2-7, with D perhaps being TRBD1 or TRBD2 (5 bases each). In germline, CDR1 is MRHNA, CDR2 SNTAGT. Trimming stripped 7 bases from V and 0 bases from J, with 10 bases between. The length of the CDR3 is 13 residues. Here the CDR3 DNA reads TGTGCCAGCACCGAGGGACGCTCCTACGAGCAGTACTTC. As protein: CASTEGRSYEQYF.

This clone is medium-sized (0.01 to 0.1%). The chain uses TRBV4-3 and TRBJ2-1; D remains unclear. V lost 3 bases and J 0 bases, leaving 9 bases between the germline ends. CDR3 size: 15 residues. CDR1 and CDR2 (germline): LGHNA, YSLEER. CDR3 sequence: CASSHDGASYNEQFF. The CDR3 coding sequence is TGCGCCAGCAGCCACGACGGCGCCTCCTACAATGAGCAGTTCTTC.

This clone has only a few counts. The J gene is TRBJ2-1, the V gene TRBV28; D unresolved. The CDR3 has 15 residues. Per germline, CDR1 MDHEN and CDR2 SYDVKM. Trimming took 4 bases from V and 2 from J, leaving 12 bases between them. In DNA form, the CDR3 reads TGTGCCAGCAGTTCCTCCGACGGCGCCTACAATGAGCAGTTCTTC. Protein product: CASSSSDGAYNEQFF.

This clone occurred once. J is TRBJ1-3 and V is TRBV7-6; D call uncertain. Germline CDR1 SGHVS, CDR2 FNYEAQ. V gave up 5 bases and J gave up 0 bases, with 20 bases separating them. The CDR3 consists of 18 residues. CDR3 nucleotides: TGTGCCAGCAGCCCGGTTTCGACGACGGTGATCTCTGGAAACACCATATATTTT. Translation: CASSPVSTTVISGNTIYF.

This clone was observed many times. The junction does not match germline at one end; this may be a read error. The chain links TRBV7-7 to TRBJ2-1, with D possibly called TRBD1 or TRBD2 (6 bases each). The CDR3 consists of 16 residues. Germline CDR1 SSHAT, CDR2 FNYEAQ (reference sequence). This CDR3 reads CASSVIGGKGRNEQFF. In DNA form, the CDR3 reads TGTGCTAGCAGCGTAATAGGGGGGAAGGGGAGGAATGAGCAGTTCTTC.

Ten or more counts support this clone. CDR3 nucleotide sequence: TGTGCCAGCAGTGGGAGGGTGGAAGAGGAGCAGTACTTC. Translating it yields CASSGRVEEEQYF. The V gene is TRBV6-1, the J gene TRBJ2-7, with D tentatively TRBD2 (6 bases). The CDR3 is made up of 13 amino acids. Germline V CDR1 and CDR2: MNHNS, SASEGT. Trimming pared 4 bases from V and 7 bases from J, leaving 14 bases between.

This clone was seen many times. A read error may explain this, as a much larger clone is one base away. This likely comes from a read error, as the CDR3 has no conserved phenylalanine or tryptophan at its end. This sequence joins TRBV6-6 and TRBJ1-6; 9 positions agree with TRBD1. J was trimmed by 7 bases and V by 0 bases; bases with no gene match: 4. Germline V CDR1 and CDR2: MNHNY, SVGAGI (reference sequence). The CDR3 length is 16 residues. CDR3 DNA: TGTGCCAGCAGTTACTCGGGGGACAGGGTCAATTCACCCCTCCACTTG. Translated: CASSYSGDRVNSPLHL.

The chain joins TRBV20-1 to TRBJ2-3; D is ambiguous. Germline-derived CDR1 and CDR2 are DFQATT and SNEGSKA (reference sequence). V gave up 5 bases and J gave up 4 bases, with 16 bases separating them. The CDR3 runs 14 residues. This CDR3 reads CSALHIMAADTQYF. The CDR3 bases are TGCAGTGCTCTTCACATCATGGCTGCAGATACGCAGTATTTT.

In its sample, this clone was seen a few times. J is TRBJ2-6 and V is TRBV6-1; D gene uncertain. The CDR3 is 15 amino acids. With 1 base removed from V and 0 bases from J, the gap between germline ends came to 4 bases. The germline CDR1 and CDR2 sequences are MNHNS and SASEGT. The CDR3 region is CASSEGSSGANVLTF. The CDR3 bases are TGTGCCAGCAGTGAAGGATCCTCTGGGGCCAACGTCCTGACTTTC.

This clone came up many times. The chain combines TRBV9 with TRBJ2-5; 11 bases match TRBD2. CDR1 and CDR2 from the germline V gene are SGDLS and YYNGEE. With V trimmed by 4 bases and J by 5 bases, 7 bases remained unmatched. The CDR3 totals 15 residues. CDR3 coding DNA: TGTGCCAGCAGCCTTAGCGGGAGGGCCAGGGAGACCCAGTACTTC. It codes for CASSLSGRARETQYF.

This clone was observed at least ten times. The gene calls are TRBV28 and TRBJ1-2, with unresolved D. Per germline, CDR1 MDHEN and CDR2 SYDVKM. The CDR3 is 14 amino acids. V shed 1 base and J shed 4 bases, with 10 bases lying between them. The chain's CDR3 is CASSLSAGIYGYTF. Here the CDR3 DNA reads TGTGCCAGCAGTTTATCCGCGGGGATCTATGGCTACACCTTC.

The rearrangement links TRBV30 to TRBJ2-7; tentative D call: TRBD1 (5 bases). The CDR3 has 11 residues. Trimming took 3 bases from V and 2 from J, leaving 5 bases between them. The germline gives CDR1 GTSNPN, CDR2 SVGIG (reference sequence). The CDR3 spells CAWRTAYEQYF. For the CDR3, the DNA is TGTGCCTGGAGGACAGCCTACGAGCAGTACTTC.

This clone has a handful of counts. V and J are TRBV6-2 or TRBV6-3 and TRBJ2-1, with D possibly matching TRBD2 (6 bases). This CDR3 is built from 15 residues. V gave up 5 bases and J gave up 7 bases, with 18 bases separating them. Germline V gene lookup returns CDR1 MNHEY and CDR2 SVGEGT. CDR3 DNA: TGTGCCAGCAGTCCGGCGGGGACTCTTTGGAATGAGCAGTTCTTC. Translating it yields CASSPAGTLWNEQFF.

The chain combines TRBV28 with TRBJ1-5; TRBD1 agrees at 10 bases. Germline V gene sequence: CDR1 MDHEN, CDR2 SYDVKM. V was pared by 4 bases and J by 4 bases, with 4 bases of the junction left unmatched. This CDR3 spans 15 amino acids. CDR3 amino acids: CASSYPGQGNQPQHF. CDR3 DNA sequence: TGTGCCAGCAGTTACCCGGGACAGGGGAATCAGCCCCAGCATTTT.

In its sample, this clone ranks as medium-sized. The CDR3 loop reads CASISSWADTDTQYF. The CDR3 DNA sequence: TGTGCCAGCATCTCATCCTGGGCTGACACAGATACGCAGTATTTT. The chain is built from TRBV27 and TRBJ2-3; D gene ambiguous. The germline V and J ends were trimmed by 7 bases and 2 bases, with 16 bases remaining between them. The V gene's germline CDR1 is MNHEY and CDR2 SMNVEV (reference sequence). The CDR3 has 15 amino acids.

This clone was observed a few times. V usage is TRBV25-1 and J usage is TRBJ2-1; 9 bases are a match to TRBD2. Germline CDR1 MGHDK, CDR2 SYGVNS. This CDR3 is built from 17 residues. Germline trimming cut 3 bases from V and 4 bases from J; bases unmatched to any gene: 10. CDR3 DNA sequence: TGTGCCAGCAGTGAGTCCGTAGCGGGAGTAAAGTACAATGAGCAGTTCTTC. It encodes CASSESVAGVKYNEQFF.

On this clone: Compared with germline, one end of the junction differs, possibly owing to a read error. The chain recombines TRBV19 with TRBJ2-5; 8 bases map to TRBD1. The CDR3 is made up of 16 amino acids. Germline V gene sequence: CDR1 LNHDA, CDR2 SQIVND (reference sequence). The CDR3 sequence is CASSTQGQVVPETEYF. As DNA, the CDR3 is TGTGCCAGTAGTACCCAGGGACAGGTGGTACCGGAGACCGAGTACTTC.